This is a list of T cell receptor beta chains from one sample in a study of cytomegalovirus exposure and HLA in healthy donors. Profiling relied on immunoSEQ multiplex PCR, and the TCRdb table lists in-frame clones only, not all of them. The data hold 200,000 or so clones, with 80% to 85% observed a single time. Material for sequencing was PBMCs. Receptor source: a woman aged 18-35 years in good health and CMV-seropositive. Both conserved end residues are part of each CDR3. A D gene is named only where the DNA matches it firmly. A clone size is listed for some rows: how often the clone was seen (once, few, many), or a class if it is expanded.

v_call	d_call	clone_size	j_call	cdr3_aa	cdr3_nt
TRBV5-6	TRBD1	NA	TRBJ2-6	CASSLVGQGTGANVLTF	TGTGCCAGCAGCTTGGTGGGACAGGGGACCGGGGCCAACGTCCTGACTTTC
TRBV6-1	NA	few	TRBJ1-6	CASSEGESFGFSPLHF	TGTGCCAGCAGTGAAGGGGAGTCCTTCGGGTTTTCACCCCTCCACTTT
TRBV2	TRBD2	NA	TRBJ2-1	CASSATSGVGNEQFF	TGTGCCAGCAGTGCGACTAGCGGGGTCGGTAATGAGCAGTTCTTC
TRBV6-6	NA	NA	TRBJ1-2	CASSSNGRSYGYTF	TGTGCCAGCAGTTCCAACGGGAGAAGCTATGGCTACACCTTC
TRBV10-3	NA	NA	TRBJ1-5	CAISDGNQPQHF	TGTGCCATCAGTGACGGCAATCAGCCCCAGCATTTT
TRBV11-2	NA	NA	TRBJ1-1	CASSLSQGRTEAFF	TGTGCCAGCAGCCTCTCCCAGGGTAGGACTGAAGCTTTCTTT
TRBV5-5	NA	NA	TRBJ2-5	CASSLRAQGGEETQYF	TGTGCCAGCAGCTTGCGGGCACAGGGAGGGGAAGAGACCCAGTACTTC
TRBV15	NA	once	TRBJ1-1	CATSREPEDTEAFF	TGTGCCACCAGCAGAGAGCCTGAGGACACTGAAGCTTTCTTT
TRBV30	NA	NA	TRBJ2-1	CACKLPSSYNEQFF	TGTGCCTGTAAACTACCAAGCTCCTACAATGAGCAGTTCTTC
TRBV15	TRBD2	NA	TRBJ2-3	CATSRDSGGASDTQYF	TGTGCCACCAGCAGAGATAGCGGGGGGGCTTCAGATACGCAGTATTTT
TRBV6-1	NA	NA	TRBJ2-7	CANSAGEVDEQYF	TGTGCCAACTCGGCAGGGGAAGTGGACGAGCAGTACTTC
TRBV14	NA	NA	TRBJ1-2	CASSQARGGSYTF	TGTGCCAGCAGCCAAGCCCGGGGTGGGAGCTACACCTTC
TRBV30	TRBD1	NA	TRBJ1-2	CAWSGQGMRGYTF	TGTGCCTGGAGTGGACAGGGGATGAGGGGCTACACCTTC
TRBV9	TRBD2	NA	TRBJ2-3	CASSGQRGPDTQYF	TGTGCCAGCAGCGGCCAGCGGGGCCCAGATACGCAGTATTTT
TRBV7-9	TRBD2	NA	TRBJ2-1	CASSFGLAGEYNEQFF	TGTGCCAGCAGCTTCGGATTAGCGGGGGAATACAATGAGCAGTTCTTC
TRBV5-6	NA	NA	TRBJ2-3	CASSPTSETQYF	TGTGCCAGCAGCCCCACGTCGGAGACGCAGTATTTT
TRBV19	NA	once	TRBJ2-1	CASRARGRGFNEQFF	TGTGCCAGTAGGGCCAGGGGGCGGGGGTTCAATGAGCAGTTCTTC
TRBV6-6	NA	once	TRBJ1-2	CASSYSRGNGYTF	TGTGCCAGCAGTTACTCAAGAGGGAATGGCTACACCTTC
TRBV27	NA	NA	TRBJ1-5	CASSFTYNQPQHF	TGTGCCAGCAGTTTCACATACAATCAGCCCCAGCATTTT
TRBV19	NA	NA	TRBJ1-5	CASSNLQGLYQPQHF	TGTGCCAGTAGTAATCTTCAGGGCCTCTATCAGCCCCAGCATTTT
TRBV4-3	NA	NA	TRBJ1-3	CASSQNDFGNTIYF	TGCGCCAGCAGCCAAAATGACTTCGGAAACACCATATATTTT
TRBV4-3	TRBD2	few	TRBJ2-1	CASSETSGGYNEQFF	TGCGCCAGCAGCGAAACTAGCGGGGGTTACAATGAGCAGTTCTTC
TRBV11-2	NA	NA	TRBJ2-5	CASRKREETQYF	TGTGCCAGCAGAAAACGAGAAGAGACCCAGTACTTC
TRBV4-1	TRBD1	NA	TRBJ1-3	CASSPHKLTGNVGNTIYF	TGCGCCAGCAGCCCTCACAAATTGACAGGGAATGTGGGAAACACCATATATTTT
TRBV5-4	TRBD1	few	TRBJ2-1	CASSSYRGQQFF	TGTGCCAGCAGCTCATACAGGGGGCAGCAGTTCTTC
TRBV7-9	NA	NA	TRBJ2-5	CASGLPGVEETQYF	TGTGCCAGCGGCTTACCGGGGGTTGAGGAGACCCAGTACTTC
TRBV29-1	TRBD1	NA	TRBJ1-2	CSVVDWGTGTGDYYGYTF	TGCAGCGTTGTAGATTGGGGAACCGGGACAGGGGATTATTATGGCTACACCTTC
TRBV6-4	TRBD2	NA	TRBJ2-1	CASSGKAGGYNEQFF	TGTGCCAGCAGTGGTAAAGCGGGGGGTTACAATGAGCAGTTCTTC
TRBV6-1	TRBD1	few	TRBJ1-1	CASSEAYRGGFAFF	TGTGCCAGCAGTGAAGCTTACAGGGGGGGTTTCGCTTTCTTT
TRBV10-2	TRBD1	NA	TRBJ2-7	CASSESTGVYEQYF	TGCGCCAGCAGTGAGTCTACAGGGGTCTACGAGCAGTACTTC
TRBV14	NA	NA	TRBJ2-3	CASSQAKGREFSMYTQYF	TGTGCCAGCAGCCAAGCCAAAGGACGGGAGTTTTCCATGTATACGCAGTATTTT
TRBV2	NA	NA	TRBJ2-7	CASREGPVGGWRTYEQYF	TGTGCCAGCAGGGAAGGGCCGGTTGGGGGCTGGAGGACCTACGAGCAGTACTTC
TRBV7-2	TRBD2	NA	TRBJ2-7	CASSASGGDYEQYF	TGTGCCAGCAGCGCCAGCGGGGGGGACTACGAGCAGTACTTC
TRBV7-2	TRBD2	NA	TRBJ2-2	CASRPGLSNTGELFF	TGTGCCAGCAGGCCGGGACTATCGAACACCGGGGAGCTGTTTTTT
TRBV4-1	TRBD1	NA	TRBJ2-6	CATSRTGTGARGANVLTF	TGCGCCACCTCTCGTACTGGGACAGGGGCGCGGGGGGCCAACGTCCTGACTTTC
TRBV6-4	NA	NA	TRBJ2-1	CASSQTSGGANEQFF	TGTGCCAGCAGTCAAACTAGTGGGGGGGCTAATGAGCAGTTCTTC
TRBV10-2	TRBD1	NA	TRBJ1-6	CASRSIDRGNSPLHF	TGCGCCAGCAGGTCAATAGACAGGGGTAATTCACCCCTCCACTTT
TRBV7-2	NA	NA	TRBJ2-1	CASSSEGQGHPKQFF	TGTGCCAGCAGCTCCGAAGGCCAGGGACATCCAAAACAATTCTTC
TRBV11-2	NA	NA	TRBJ2-7	CASSSGEMDEQYF	TGTGCCAGCAGCTCCGGGGAGATGGACGAGCAGTACTTC
TRBV6-5	NA	NA	TRBJ1-1	CASSQGDYTEAFF	TGTGCCAGCAGCCAAGGGGACTACACTGAAGCTTTCTTT
TRBV30	TRBD2	NA	TRBJ2-2	CAWSRPGLAGFTGELFF	TGTGCCTGGAGTAGACCTGGACTAGCGGGGTTTACCGGGGAGCTGTTTTTT
TRBV27	TRBD2	NA	TRBJ2-4	CASSSSSGVSGAKNIQYF	TGTGCCAGCAGTTCAAGTAGCGGGGTATCAGGCGCCAAAAACATTCAGTACTTC
TRBV14	TRBD2	NA	TRBJ2-2	CASSPQTSGGTNTGELFF	TGTGCCAGCAGCCCCCAGACTAGCGGGGGGACGAACACCGGGGAGCTGTTTTTT
TRBV4-2	TRBD1	once	TRBJ2-3	CASSPFMTGTDTQYF	TGTGCCAGCAGCCCATTCATGACAGGGACAGATACGCAGTATTTT
TRBV11-1	NA	NA	TRBJ1-1	CASSLSRQNTEAFF	TGTGCCAGCAGCCTCTCTAGGCAGAACACTGAAGCTTTCTTT
TRBV9	NA	once	TRBJ1-4	CASSAGHDEKLFF	TGTGCCAGCAGCGCCGGACACGATGAAAAACTGTTTTTT
TRBV4-1	NA	NA	TRBJ2-2	CASGHTNTGELFF	TGCGCCAGCGGGCACACGAACACCGGGGAGCTGTTTTTT
TRBV6-5	TRBD1	NA	TRBJ1-2	CATFTTQGYGYTF	TGTGCCACCTTTACTACACAGGGGTATGGCTACACCTTC
TRBV11-3	NA	NA	TRBJ2-3	CASSLRGGRTDTQYF	TGTGCCAGCAGCTTAAGGGGGGGCAGAACAGATACGCAGTATTTT
TRBV7-9	TRBD2	NA	TRBJ2-3	CASSFGQREDTQYF	TGTGCCAGCAGCTTCGGCCAGCGGGAGGATACGCAGTATTTT
TRBV2	NA	NA	TRBJ2-7	CASSDPGGDRSYEQYF	TGTGCCAGCAGTGACCCGGGGGGGGACAGATCCTACGAGCAGTACTTC
TRBV4-3	TRBD2	NA	TRBJ2-5	CASSQDPPSGGIETQYF	TGCGCCAGCAGCCAAGACCCCCCTAGCGGGGGTATTGAGACCCAGTACTTC
TRBV29-1	NA	NA	TRBJ2-1	CSVAGHDYNEQFF	TGCAGCGTTGCCGGACACGATTACAATGAGCAGTTCTTC
TRBV7-9	TRBD2	few	TRBJ2-1	CASSQSSGGTGEQFF	TGTGCCAGCAGCCAATCTAGCGGGGGGACTGGTGAGCAGTTCTTC
TRBV5-6	NA	NA	TRBJ1-3	CASSFPDSLSGNTIYF	TGTGCCAGCAGCTTCCCGGACAGTCTCTCTGGAAACACCATATATTTT
TRBV7-2	NA	NA	TRBJ1-5	CASSQQGNQPQHF	TGTGCCAGCAGCCAGCAGGGGAATCAGCCCCAGCATTTT